This passage covers 4 T cell receptor beta chains from one sample sequenced in a study of somatic mutations in cytotoxic T cells in rheumatoid arthritis. The protocol was immunoSEQ multiplex PCR, while the TCRdb copy is restricted to in-frame clones and leaves out a portion. The table shows roughly 11,000 clones, with around 80% occurring only once. Sequencing input: CD8+ T cells sorted from blood. Receptor source: an adult with rheumatoid arthritis.

This sequence joins TRBV4-1 and TRBJ2-1; D may correspond to TRBD1 or TRBD2 (6 bases each). Trimming stripped 1 base from V and 6 bases from J, with 16 bases between. Germline CDR1 reads MGHRA; CDR2 reads YSYEKL. The CDR3 loop spans 16 amino acids. CDR3 residues: CASSQAFGGAGNEQFF. DNA of the CDR3: TGCGCCAGCAGCCAAGCCTTCGGGGGCGCAGGCAATGAGCAGTTCTTC.

V and J are TRBV7-8 and TRBJ2-3, with TRBD2 matching 7 bases. Germline V gene data show CDR1 as SGHVS and CDR2 as FQNEAQ. The CDR3 loop spans 16 amino acids. V dropped 1 base and J dropped 4; count of bases not matched to a gene: 8. CDR3 amino acids: CASSLVAGRGADTQYF. In DNA form, the CDR3 reads TGTGCCAGCAGCTTAGTAGCGGGTCGGGGAGCAGATACGCAGTATTTT.

V gene TRBV7-2 combines with J gene TRBJ2-7; TRBD2 matches 8 bases. This CDR3 has 16 amino acids. The trim removed 2 bases at V and 1 base at J, leaving 7 bases unmatched. The germline gives CDR1 SGHTA, CDR2 FQGNSA. The CDR3 sequence is CASSLWASGGSYEQYF. The CDR3 DNA is TGTGCCAGCAGCTTATGGGCCAGCGGGGGATCCTACGAGCAGTACTTC. Based on the CDR3 plus reference TRBV7-2 and TRBJ2-7, the full variable domain is GAGVSQSPSNKVTEKGKDVELRCDPISGHTALYWYRQSLGQGLEFLIYFQGNSAPDKSGLPSDRFSAERTGGSVSTLTIQRTQQEDSAVYLCASSLWASGGSYEQYFGPGTRLTVT.

The genes are TRBV30 and TRBJ2-2; D is perhaps TRBD2 (6 bases). The CDR3 loop spans 11 amino acids. CDR1 is GTSNPN and CDR2 is SVGIG in the germline V gene (reference sequence). The V gene lost 7 bases and the J gene lost 6 bases, with 9 bases spanning the gap. This CDR3 reads CALWGAGELFF. The CDR3 coding sequence is TGTGCCTTATGGGGGGCCGGGGAGCTGTTTTTT.